Here is one TCR beta chain with its context. The antigen it recognizes is unknown. Base qualities are not provided; no much larger clone lies one nucleotide away. The trial excluded patients who had a history of autoimmune disease or were on systemic immunosuppression. Peripheral blood for TCR sequencing was collected from all dose cohorts at baseline, on cycle 4 day 1, and on cycle 7 day 1. Samples were obtained from an open-label, multicenter, first-in-human phase I dose-escalation trial of ivuxolimab. Adults with locally advanced or metastatic melanoma, renal cell, hepatocellular, or head and neck squamous cell carcinoma were enrolled in the trial. Before TCR sequencing, CD4+ and CD8+ T cells were separately sorted from peripheral blood. Genomic DNA was isolated from the sorted cells so that the TCRbeta CDR3 region could be sequenced. The immunoSEQ Assay was used to sequence the TCRbeta CDR3 regions. The table comes from immuneACCESS by way of TCRdb, which keeps in-frame sequences with V and J called. Part of the clones is missing from these tables; in studies checked, under half for an unresolved V gene and the rest for unknown reasons. The sample table lists about 70,000 clones, 85% of them with a count of one. The biggest ten clones account for roughly 0.58% of the sample.

The data are from a study of OX40 agonist ivuxolimab in advanced cancers. Some background on the complete study: Ivuxolimab was a fully human IgG2 agonistic monoclonal antibody targeting the costimulatory receptor OX40 (CD134). The purpose of peripheral TCRbeta sequencing was to test whether ivuxolimab changed TCR sequence diversity and led to clonal T-cell expansion. Of the approximately 54 dose-escalation patients, hepatocellular carcinoma was present in about 20, melanoma in around 15, renal cell carcinoma in 9 and head and neck cancer in 9. Patients were allowed to have had prior anti-PD-1, anti-PD-L1 or anti-CTLA-4 therapy, and 30% to 50% of the dose-escalation patients had previously received checkpoint inhibitors. Partial responses were achieved by three dose-escalation patients, of whom one had hepatocellular carcinoma and two had cutaneous melanoma. The paper describes the monotherapy dose-escalation part (N of about 47 patients) of the phase I trial of ivuxolimab. Intravenous ivuxolimab was administered to patients every 2 weeks at six dose levels: 0.01, 0.1, 0.3, 1.5, 3 and 10 mg/kg. The dose-escalation cohort was 82.7% male with a mean age of roughly 60 years, ranging from roughly 20 to 80.

From its cysteine to its phenylalanine, the CDR3 spans 14 amino acids. The read is trimmed to its CDR3 DNA, 42 bases read in frame from base 1. V sheds 0 bases and J sheds 6 bases, leaving 12 bases between their ends. Via the germline V gene (reference sequence), CDR1 is LNHNV and CDR2 YYDKDF. Here is what the overall study found, with its caveats: After ivuxolimab, expanded clones were on average more numerous among CD8+ T cells than among CD4+ T cells. Antigen specificity was not determined for the clonally expanded peripheral T cells. Low levels of normalized T-cell clonal expansion were also shown by some nonresponding patients. In partial responders in the 0.1-3.0 mg/kg groups, normalized peripheral clonal expansion was found to be among the lowest, especially among CD8+ T cells. At doses of 0.1 to 3.0 mg/kg, clonal expansion of both CD4+ and CD8+ T cells in blood was seen between baseline and week 6.

The rearranged segments are TRBV15 and TRBJ2-7; the D gene assignment is ambiguous. Sequenced material: CD4+ or CD8+ T cells sorted from blood, taken in a trial of the OX40 agonist ivuxolimab. The receptor comes from an adult with an advanced solid tumor such as melanoma, head and neck, liver or kidney cancer. CDR3 reads: CATSRDQVSREQYF. The base sequence is TGTGCCACCAGCAGAGATCAGGTTAGTCGCGAGCAGTACTTC. With the portions outside the CDR3 filled from the reference TRBV15 and TRBJ2-7 genes, the complete variable region becomes DAMVIQNPRYQVTQFGKPVTLSCSQTLNHNVMYWYQQKSSQAPKLLFHYYDKDFNNEADTPDNFQSRRPNTSFCFLDIRSPGLGDTAMYLCATSRDQVSREQYFGPGTRLTVT.